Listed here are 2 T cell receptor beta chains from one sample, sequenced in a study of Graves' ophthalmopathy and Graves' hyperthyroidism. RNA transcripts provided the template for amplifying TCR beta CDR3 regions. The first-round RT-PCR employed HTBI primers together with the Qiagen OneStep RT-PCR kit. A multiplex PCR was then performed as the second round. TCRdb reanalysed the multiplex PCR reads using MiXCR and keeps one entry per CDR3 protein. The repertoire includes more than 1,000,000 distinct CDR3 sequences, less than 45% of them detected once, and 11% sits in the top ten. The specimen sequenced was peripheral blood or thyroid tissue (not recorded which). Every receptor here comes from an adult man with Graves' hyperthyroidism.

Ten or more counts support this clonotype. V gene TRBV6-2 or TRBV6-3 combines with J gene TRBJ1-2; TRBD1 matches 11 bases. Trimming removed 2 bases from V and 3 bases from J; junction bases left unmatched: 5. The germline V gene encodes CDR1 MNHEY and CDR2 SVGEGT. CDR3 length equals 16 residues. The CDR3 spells CASSYGGTGGDYGYTF. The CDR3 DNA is TGTGCCAGCAGTTACGGCGGGACAGGGGGTGACTATGGCTACACCTTC.

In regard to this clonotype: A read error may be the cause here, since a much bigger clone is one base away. This CDR3 reads CAISWAGTGPYEQYF. DNA for the CDR3: TGTGCCATCAGCTGGGCCGGGACAGGTCCCTACGAGCAGTACTTC. The chain is built from TRBV10-3 and TRBJ2-7; the match to TRBD1 covers 8 bases. The V gene end was trimmed by 6 bases and the J gene end by 2 bases; junction bases not matched to a gene: 9. The CDR3 spans 15 residues. Germline-derived CDR1 and CDR2 are ENHRY and SYGVKD.